The clone carrying this T cell receptor (beta chain) showed up many times. This record comes from a study of T cells in Graves' hyperthyroidism and ophthalmopathy. Regions amplified from RNA transcripts were the TCR beta CDR3 regions. RT-PCR in the first round (using the HTBI primer set) targeted the TCR CDR3. TCRdb re-derived calls from the multiplex PCR reads in MiXCR, one entry per CDR3 protein. The repertoire holds about 200,000 distinct CDR3 sequences, with around 17% as singletons. The CDR3 runs to 12 residues. The germline V and J ends were trimmed by 3 bases and 3 bases, with 6 bases remaining between them. Germline CDR1 and CDR2: DFQATT and SNEGSKA (reference sequence). Patients between 18 and 65 years old had hyperthyroidism, newly diagnosed and lasting under 2 months.

V usage is TRBV20-1 and J usage is TRBJ1-5; D remains unclear. The receptor comes from a middle-aged man with Graves' hyperthyroidism. The sample was blood. The CDR3 DNA reads as TGCAGTGCTAGCGATCCCAATCAGCCCCAGCATTTT. Translated: CSASDPNQPQHF.